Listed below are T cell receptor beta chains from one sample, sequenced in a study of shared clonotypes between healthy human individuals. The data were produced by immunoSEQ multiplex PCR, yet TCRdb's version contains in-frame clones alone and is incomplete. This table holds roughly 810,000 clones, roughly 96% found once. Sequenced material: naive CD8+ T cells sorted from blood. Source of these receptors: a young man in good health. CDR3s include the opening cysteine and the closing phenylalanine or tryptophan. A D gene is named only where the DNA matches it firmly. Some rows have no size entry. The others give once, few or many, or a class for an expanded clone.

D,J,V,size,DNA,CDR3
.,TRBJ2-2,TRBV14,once,TGTGCCAGCAGCCTGACGGACGCCTGGGGCGGGGAGCTGTTTTTT,CASSLTDAWGGELFF
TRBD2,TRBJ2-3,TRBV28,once,TGTGCCAGCAGTTTATCCCTAGCGGGACCGACAGATACGCAGTATTTT,CASSLSLAGPTDTQYF
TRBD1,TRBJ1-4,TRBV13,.,TGTGCCAGCAGCCGGTCAGGGGGCCGTGAAAAACTGTTTTTT,CASSRSGGREKLFF
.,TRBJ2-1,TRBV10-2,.,TGCGCCAGCAGTGAGATTATATATGAGCAGTTCTTC,CASSEIIYEQFF
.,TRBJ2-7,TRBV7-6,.,TGTGCCAGCGGAAGTTTACAGGGAACCTACGAGCAGTACTTC,CASGSLQGTYEQYF
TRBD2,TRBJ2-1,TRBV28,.,TGTGCCAGCAGTTTATTAGGGGCTAGCGGGAGCCTTTATCCGCTCTTC,CASSLLGASGSLYPLF
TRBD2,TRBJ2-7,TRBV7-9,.,TGTGCCACCGGACTAGAAGTGTGGGAGCAGTACTTC,CATGLEVWEQYF
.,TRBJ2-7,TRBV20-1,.,TGCAGTGCTAGAGATCTCTACGAGCAGTACTTC,CSARDLYEQYF
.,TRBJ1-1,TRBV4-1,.,TGCGCCAGCAGCCAAGTCCGCGCGTCCACTGAAGCTTTCTTT,CASSQVRASTEAFF
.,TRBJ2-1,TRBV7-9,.,TGTGCCAGCAGCGACGCAGGGTTTGACAATGAGCAGTTCTTC,CASSDAGFDNEQFF
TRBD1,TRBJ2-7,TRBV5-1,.,TGCGCCAGCAGCTTGCGACAGGGGACCACCTACGAGCAGTACTTC,CASSLRQGTTYEQYF
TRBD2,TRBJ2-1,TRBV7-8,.,TGTGCCAGCAGTGCCGCGACTAGCGGCCAGAACAATGAGCAGTTCTTC,CASSAATSGQNNEQFF
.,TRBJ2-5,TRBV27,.,TGTGCCAGCAGTCCTATAGGGGCGGATCGAGAGACCCAGTACTTC,CASSPIGADRETQYF
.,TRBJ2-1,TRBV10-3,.,TGTGCCATCAGCTCCGGGACGTTGACCTACAATGAGCAGTTCTTC,CAISSGTLTYNEQFF
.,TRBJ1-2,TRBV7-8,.,TGTGCCAGCAGCTTAGCAGGATCAGGGCTAGTAGACTATGGCTACACCTTC,CASSLAGSGLVDYGYTF
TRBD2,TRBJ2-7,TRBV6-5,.,TGTGCCAGCCTGGGGAGCGGGAGACCTCGCGAGCAGTACTTC,CASLGSGRPREQYF
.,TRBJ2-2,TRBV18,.,TGTGCCAGCTCACCACCGACGGGATTGACCGGGGAGCTGTTTTTT,CASSPPTGLTGELFF
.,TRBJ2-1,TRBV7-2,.,TGTGCCAGCAGCTTACCTCGACAGGGCGGGGTTTACAATGAGCAGTTCTTC,CASSLPRQGGVYNEQFF